What follows is one T cell receptor (beta chain) and its context. The source of the sample is a study of blood T cells in healthy people across ages. Donors were healthy Caucasian individuals from Russia aged roughly 6 to 95. Primed by a sample-barcoded 5' primer and a J-beta primer mix, a second PCR proceeded for 7 to 11 cycles. TCRdb ran MiXCR on the 5' RACE reads and lists one entry per CDR3 protein. The data show about 1,400,000 distinct CDR3 sequences, approximately 42% seen once. Sequencing was carried out using blood. This receptor was identified in a woman aged 18 to 35 in good health.

In nucleotides, the CDR3 is TGTGCCAGCAGTTTTAGGGTCTTCGATTCAGATACGCAGTATTTT. Amino acid sequence: CASSFRVFDSDTQYF. V gene TRBV12-3 or TRBV12-4 combines with J gene TRBJ2-3; D gene uncertain. The CDR3 is 15 amino acids. V was trimmed by 3 bases and J by 4 bases, leaving 14 bases between them.